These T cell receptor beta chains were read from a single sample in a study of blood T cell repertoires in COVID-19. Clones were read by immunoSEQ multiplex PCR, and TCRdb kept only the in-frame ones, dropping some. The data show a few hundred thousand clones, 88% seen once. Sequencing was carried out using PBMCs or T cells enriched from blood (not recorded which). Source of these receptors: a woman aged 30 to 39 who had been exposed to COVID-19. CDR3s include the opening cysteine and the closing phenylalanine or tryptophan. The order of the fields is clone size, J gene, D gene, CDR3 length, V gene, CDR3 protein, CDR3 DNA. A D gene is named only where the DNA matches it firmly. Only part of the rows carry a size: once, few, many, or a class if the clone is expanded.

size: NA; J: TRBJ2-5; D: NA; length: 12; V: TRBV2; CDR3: CASSPQSETQYF; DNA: TGTGCCAGCAGTCCCCAGTCGGAGACCCAGTACTTC
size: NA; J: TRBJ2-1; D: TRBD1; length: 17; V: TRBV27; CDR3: CASSVTPATGISNEQFF; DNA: TGTGCCAGCAGTGTCACCCCGGCGACAGGGATTTCGAATGAGCAGTTCTTC
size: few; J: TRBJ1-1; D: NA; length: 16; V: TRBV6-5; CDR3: CASSYRGAGANTEAFF; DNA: TGTGCCAGCAGTTACCGGGGCGCGGGGGCGAACACTGAAGCTTTCTTT
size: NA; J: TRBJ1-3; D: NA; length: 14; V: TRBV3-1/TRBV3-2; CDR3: CASSRTETGNTIYF; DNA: TGTGCCAGCAGCCGGACAGAGACTGGAAACACCATATATTTT
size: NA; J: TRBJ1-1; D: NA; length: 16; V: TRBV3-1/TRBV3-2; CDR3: CASSQEGEGAGTEAFF; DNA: TGTGCCAGCAGCCAAGAAGGAGAGGGAGCCGGCACTGAAGCTTTCTTT
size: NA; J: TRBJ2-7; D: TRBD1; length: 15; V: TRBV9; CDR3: CASSAYRGDAYEQYF; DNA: TGTGCCAGCAGCGCCTACAGGGGGGATGCCTACGAGCAGTACTTC
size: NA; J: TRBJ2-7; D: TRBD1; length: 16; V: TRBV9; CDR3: CASSPRGQGSSYEQYF; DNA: TGTGCCAGCAGCCCTAGAGGACAGGGGAGCTCCTACGAGCAGTACTTC
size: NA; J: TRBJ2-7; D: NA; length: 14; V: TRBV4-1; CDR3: CASSQDKQAYEQYF; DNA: TGCGCCAGCAGCCAAGATAAACAAGCCTACGAGCAGTACTTC
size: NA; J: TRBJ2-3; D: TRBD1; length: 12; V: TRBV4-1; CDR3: CARTGGTDTQYF; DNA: TGCGCCAGGACAGGGGGTACAGATACGCAGTATTTT
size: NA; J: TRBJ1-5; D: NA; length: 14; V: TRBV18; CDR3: CASSPSHGNQPQHF; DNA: TGTGCCAGCTCACCATCACACGGCAATCAGCCCCAGCATTTT
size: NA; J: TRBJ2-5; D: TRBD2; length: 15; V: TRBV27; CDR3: CASRPGLAGGQTQYF; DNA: TGTGCCAGCAGGCCGGGACTAGCGGGAGGACAGACCCAGTACTTC
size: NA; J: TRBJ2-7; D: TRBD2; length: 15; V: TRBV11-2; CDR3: CASSPRTSGSYEQYF; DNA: TGTGCCAGCAGCCCCCGGACTAGCGGTAGCTACGAGCAGTACTTC
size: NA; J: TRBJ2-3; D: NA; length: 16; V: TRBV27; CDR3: CASSPYRDFDTDTQYF; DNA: TGTGCCAGCAGTCCATACCGGGACTTTGACACAGATACGCAGTATTTT
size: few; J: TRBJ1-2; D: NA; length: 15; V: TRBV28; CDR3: CASSYPGQQLYGYTF; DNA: TGTGCCAGCAGTTACCCCGGACAGCAACTCTATGGCTACACCTTC
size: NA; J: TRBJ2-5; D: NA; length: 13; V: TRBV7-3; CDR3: CASGPGDGETQYF; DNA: TGTGCCAGCGGTCCGGGGGACGGGGAGACCCAGTACTTC
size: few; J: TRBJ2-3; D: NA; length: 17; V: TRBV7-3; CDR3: CASSLGGLTEPADTQYF; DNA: TGTGCCAGCAGCTTAGGCGGCCTAACCGAGCCCGCAGATACGCAGTATTTT
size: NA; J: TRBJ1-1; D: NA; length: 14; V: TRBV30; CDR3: CAWRRSAGYGEAFF; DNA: TGTGCCTGGAGGAGGTCGGCAGGGTATGGTGAAGCTTTCTTT
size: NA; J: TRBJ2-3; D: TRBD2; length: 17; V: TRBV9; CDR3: CASSGAGTRGGADTQYF; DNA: TGTGCCAGCAGCGGGGCTGGGACTAGAGGTGGGGCAGATACGCAGTATTTT
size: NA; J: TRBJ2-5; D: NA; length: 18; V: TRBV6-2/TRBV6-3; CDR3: CASSYGLGGRGFQETQYF; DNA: TGTGCCAGCAGTTACGGGCTAGGGGGAAGGGGCTTCCAAGAGACCCAGTACTTC
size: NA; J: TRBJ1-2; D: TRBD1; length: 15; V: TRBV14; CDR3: CASSTLRQGLRGYTF; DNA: TGTGCCAGCAGCACTCTTAGACAGGGCCTTCGTGGCTACACCTTC
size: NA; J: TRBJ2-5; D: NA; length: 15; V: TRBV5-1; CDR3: CASSYAGPAQETQYF; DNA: TGCGCCAGCAGCTATGCGGGCCCTGCCCAAGAGACCCAGTACTTC
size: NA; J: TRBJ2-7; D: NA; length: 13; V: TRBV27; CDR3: CASSWHNTYEQYF; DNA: TGTGCCAGCAGTTGGCATAATACCTACGAGCAGTACTTC
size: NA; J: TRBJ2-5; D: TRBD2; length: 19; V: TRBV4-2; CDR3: CASSQGVLAGVRGQETQYF; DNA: TGTGCCAGCAGCCAAGGGGTACTAGCGGGAGTAAGGGGCCAAGAGACCCAGTACTTC
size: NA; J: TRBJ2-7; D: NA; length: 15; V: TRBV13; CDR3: CASSLGSGAGYEQYF; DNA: TGTGCCAGCAGCTTAGGGTCTGGGGCCGGCTACGAGCAGTACTTC
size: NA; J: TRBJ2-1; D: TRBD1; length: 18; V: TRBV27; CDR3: CASSLPGQGIGSYNEQFF; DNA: TGTGCCAGCAGTTTACCAGGACAGGGAATCGGATCCTACAATGAGCAGTTCTTC
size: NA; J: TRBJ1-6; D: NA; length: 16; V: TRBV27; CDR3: CASSPIEGPPHSPLHF; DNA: TGTGCCAGCAGTCCTATTGAGGGTCCTCCCCACTCACCCCTCCACTTT
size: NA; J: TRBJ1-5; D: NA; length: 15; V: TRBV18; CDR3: CASSPDGNSGRPQHF; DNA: TGTGCCAGCTCTCCGGACGGCAATTCAGGGCGGCCCCAGCATTTT
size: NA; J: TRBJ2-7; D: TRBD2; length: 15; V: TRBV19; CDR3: CASSPPGTSGSGQYF; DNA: TGTGCCAGTAGTCCTCCGGGGACTAGCGGGAGTGGGCAGTACTTC
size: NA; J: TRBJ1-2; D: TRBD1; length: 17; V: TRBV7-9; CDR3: CASSDRQGAISHYGYTF; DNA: TGTGCCAGCAGCGATAGACAGGGGGCGATTTCCCACTATGGCTACACCTTC
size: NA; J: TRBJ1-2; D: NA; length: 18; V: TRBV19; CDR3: CASSPRGRDPPREYGYTF; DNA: TGTGCCAGTAGTCCCCGGGGGAGGGACCCACCCAGAGAGTATGGCTACACCTTC
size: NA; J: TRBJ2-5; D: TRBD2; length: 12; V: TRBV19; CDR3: CASSSGKGTQYF; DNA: TGTGCCAGTTCCAGCGGGAAAGGGACCCAGTACTTC
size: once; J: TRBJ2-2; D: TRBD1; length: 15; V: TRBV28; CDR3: CASTSTGVGTGELFF; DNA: TGTGCCAGCACCTCTACAGGGGTTGGCACCGGGGAGCTGTTTTTT
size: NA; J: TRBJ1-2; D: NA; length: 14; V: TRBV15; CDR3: CATSRGGMTLSYTF; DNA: TGTGCCACCAGCAGAGGAGGGATGACTCTGAGCTACACCTTC
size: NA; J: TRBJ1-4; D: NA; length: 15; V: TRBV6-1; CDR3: CASSEAAGQNEKLFF; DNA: TGTGCCAGCAGTGAAGCCGCGGGGCAAAATGAAAAACTGTTTTTT
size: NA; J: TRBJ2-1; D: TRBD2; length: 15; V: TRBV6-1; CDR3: CASSELAGGYNEQFF; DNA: TGTGCCAGCAGTGAACTAGCGGGAGGGTACAATGAGCAGTTCTTC
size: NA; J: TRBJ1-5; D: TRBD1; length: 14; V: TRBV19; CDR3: CASRTGTGVQPQHF; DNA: TGTGCCAGCCGGACCGGGACAGGGGTCCAGCCCCAGCATTTT
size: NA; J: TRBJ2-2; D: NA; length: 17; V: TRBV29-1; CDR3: CSVEGPSERANTGELFF; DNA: TGCAGCGTTGAAGGCCCTTCGGAGCGGGCGAACACCGGGGAGCTGTTTTTT
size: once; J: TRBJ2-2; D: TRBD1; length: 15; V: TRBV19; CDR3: CASSIETGLAGELFF; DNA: TGTGCCAGTAGTATAGAGACAGGGTTGGCCGGGGAGCTGTTTTTT
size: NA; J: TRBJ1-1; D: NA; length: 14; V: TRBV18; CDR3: CASSPPGLAAGSFF; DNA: TGTGCCAGCTCACCCCCTGGACTGGCTGCCGGATCTTTCTTT
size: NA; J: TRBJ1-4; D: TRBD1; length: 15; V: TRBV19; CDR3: CASSTMGTGAEKLFF; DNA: TGTGCCAGTAGCACCATGGGGACAGGGGCTGAAAAACTGTTTTTT
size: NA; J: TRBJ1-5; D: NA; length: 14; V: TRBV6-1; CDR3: CASSDRWGNQPQHF; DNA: TGTGCCAGCAGTGACAGGTGGGGCAATCAGCCCCAGCATTTT
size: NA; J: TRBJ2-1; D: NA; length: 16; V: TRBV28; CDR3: CASKVGAASVYNEQFF; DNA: TGTGCCAGCAAAGTGGGGGCGGCCTCCGTCTACAATGAGCAGTTCTTC
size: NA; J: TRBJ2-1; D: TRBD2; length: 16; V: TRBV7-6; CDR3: CASSQEGTRTYNEQFF; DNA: TGTGCCAGCAGCCAGGAGGGGACTAGAACCTACAATGAGCAGTTCTTC
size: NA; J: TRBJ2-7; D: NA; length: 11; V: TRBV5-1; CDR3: CASSVQGSQYF; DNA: TGCGCCAGCAGCGTCCAGGGTTCTCAGTACTTC
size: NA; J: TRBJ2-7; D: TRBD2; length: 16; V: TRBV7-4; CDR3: CASSPLAGGLLYEQYF; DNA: TGTGCCAGCAGCCCACTAGCGGGAGGCCTACTTTACGAGCAGTACTTC
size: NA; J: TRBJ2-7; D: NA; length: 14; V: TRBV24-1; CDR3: CATSEAAYPYEQYF; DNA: TGTGCCACCAGTGAAGCAGCGTACCCCTACGAGCAGTACTTC
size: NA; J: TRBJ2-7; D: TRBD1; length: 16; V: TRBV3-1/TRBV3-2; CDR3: CASSQIGTDSSYEQYF; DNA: TGTGCCAGCAGCCAGATTGGGACAGACAGCTCCTACGAGCAGTACTTC
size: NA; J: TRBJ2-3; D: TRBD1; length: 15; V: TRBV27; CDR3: CASSRRDRGWDTQYF; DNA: TGTGCCAGCAGTCGCCGGGACAGGGGATGGGATACGCAGTATTTT
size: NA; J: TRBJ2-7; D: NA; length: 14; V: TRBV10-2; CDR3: CASSDRGHSYEQYF; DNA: TGCGCCAGCAGTGATAGGGGACACTCCTACGAGCAGTACTTC
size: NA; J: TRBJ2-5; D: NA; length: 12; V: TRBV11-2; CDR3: CATRGSGETQYF; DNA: TGTGCCACCCGAGGGAGCGGAGAGACCCAGTACTTC
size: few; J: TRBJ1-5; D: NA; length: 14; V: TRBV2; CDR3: CASSEGPMNQPQHF; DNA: TGTGCCAGCAGTGAAGGGCCGATGAATCAGCCCCAGCATTTT
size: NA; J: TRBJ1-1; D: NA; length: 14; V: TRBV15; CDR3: CATGSSGMNTEAFF; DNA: TGTGCCACCGGGTCGTCGGGAATGAACACTGAAGCTTTCTTT
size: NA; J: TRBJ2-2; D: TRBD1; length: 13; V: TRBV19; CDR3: CATDRGPTGELFF; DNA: TGTGCCACTGACAGGGGGCCCACCGGGGAGCTGTTTTTT